One T cell receptor (beta chain) is described in this entry. The target antigen is unknown. The sample originates from a study of T cell repertoires in cytomegalovirus infection. Across the study: Public TCR beta signatures were indicative of both CMV infection and a matching HLA type. Study results and limitations: Summed frequency of public TCR beta families distinguished CMV carriers with the relevant HLA. In two of eight donors, the top clonotype was HLA-C-restricted CMV-specific.

TCRdb ran MiXCR on the reads and lists one entry per CDR3 protein. The table records 680,000 or so distinct CDR3 sequences, 35% of them present only once. Trimming pared 2 bases from V and 3 bases from J, leaving 9 bases between. Germline CDR1 and CDR2: MGHRA and YSYEKL. This CDR3 spans 14 amino acids. The receptor's source is a human donor in good health (CMV status not recorded). Some clones in this sample may be carry-over from other donors' samples. The sequencing sample was made of PBMCs. The genes are TRBV4-1 and TRBJ2-3; D uncertain. The CDR3 nucleotides read TGCGCCAGCAGCCAACAACTCGAAACAGATACGCAGTATTTT. Translation gives CASSQQLETDTQYF.